This T cell receptor (beta chain) was captured in a study of blood T cell repertoires in COVID-19. Whole-study context: Collection of acute and convalescent COVID-19 samples took place in the United States, Italy and Spain.

CDR1 and CDR2 (germline): SGHRS, YFSETQ. V was clipped by 2 bases and J by 5 bases, with 7 bases between them. This CDR3 has 12 residues. In the original analysis: Reference gene primer amplification in the assay estimated nucleated cell counts. Some clones are missing from TCRdb's copy, which holds only in-frame ones; the method was immunoSEQ multiplex PCR. The V and J calls and the clone size are those of that table, but D and trimming were determined from the DNA. Among 100,000 to 150,000 clones listed, around 88% were seen once. The J gene is TRBJ2-5, the V gene TRBV5-1; D is unresolved. Sequencing input: peripheral blood. The TCR comes from a man aged 50-60 years with acute or convalescent COVID-19. The CDR3 region is CASSFLAETQYF. As DNA, the CDR3 is TGCGCCAGCAGCTTTCTTGCGGAGACCCAGTACTTC.